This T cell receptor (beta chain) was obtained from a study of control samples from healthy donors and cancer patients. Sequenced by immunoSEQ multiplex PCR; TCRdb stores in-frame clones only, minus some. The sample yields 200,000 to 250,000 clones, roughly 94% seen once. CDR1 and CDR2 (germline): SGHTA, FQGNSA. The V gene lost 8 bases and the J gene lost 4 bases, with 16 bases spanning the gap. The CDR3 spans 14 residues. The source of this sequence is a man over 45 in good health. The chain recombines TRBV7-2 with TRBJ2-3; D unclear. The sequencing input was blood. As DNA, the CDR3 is TGTGCCAGCGGATCGTCTAGTAGACCAGATACGCAGTATTTT. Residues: CASGSSSRPDTQYF.